This TCR beta chain emerged from a study of cytomegalovirus exposure and HLA in healthy donors. Germline V lookup: CDR1 SGHTA, CDR2 FQGNSA. The CDR3 contains 15 residues. Trimming shortened V by 4 bases and J by 4 bases, and 11 bases separated the two germline ends. Despite likely unrecorded immune exposures, the donors were nominally healthy at the time of sampling. The PCR was carried out with 60 Vbeta primers and 13 Jbeta primers. Authors' analysis steps: The authors later counted about 80 million unique TCR beta chains, about 11 million of them shared. Only in-frame clones appear in the TCRdb table, and some are missing; sequencing was by immunoSEQ multiplex PCR. V, J and clone size were drawn from that table, and D and trimming were deduced from the DNA. The table lists 150,000 to 200,000 clones, around 68% of them singletons.

The chain employs TRBV7-2 and TRBJ2-6; maybe TRBD1 (6 bases). The TCR originated in a man aged 50 to 59 in good health and CMV-seronegative. The sequencing sample was made of PBMCs. This CDR3 reads CASSSSGAGANVLTF. The CDR3 coding sequence is TGTGCCAGCAGCTCCTCAGGGGCCGGGGCCAACGTCCTGACTTTC.